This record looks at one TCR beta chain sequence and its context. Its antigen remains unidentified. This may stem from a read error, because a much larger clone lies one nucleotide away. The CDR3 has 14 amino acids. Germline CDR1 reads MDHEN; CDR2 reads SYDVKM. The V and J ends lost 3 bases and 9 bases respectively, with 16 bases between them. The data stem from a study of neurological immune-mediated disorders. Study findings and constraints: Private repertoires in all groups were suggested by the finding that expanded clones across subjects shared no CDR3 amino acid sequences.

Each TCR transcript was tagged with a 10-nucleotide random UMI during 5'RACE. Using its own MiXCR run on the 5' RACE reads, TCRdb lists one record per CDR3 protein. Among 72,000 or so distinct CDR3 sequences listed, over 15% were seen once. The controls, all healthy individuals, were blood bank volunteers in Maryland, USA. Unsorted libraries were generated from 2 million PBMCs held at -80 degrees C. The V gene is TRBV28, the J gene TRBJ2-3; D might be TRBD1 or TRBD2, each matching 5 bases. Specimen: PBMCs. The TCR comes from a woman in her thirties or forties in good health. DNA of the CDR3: TGTGCCAGCAGTTTCGGGTCATCAAGGGACACGCAGTATTTT. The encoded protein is CASSFGSSRDTQYF.